These 13 T cell receptor beta chains were sequenced from one sample in a study of CD8 T cells in ankylosing spondylitis. One entry per CDR3 protein, called by TCRdb with MiXCR from the 5' RACE reads. The sample holds approximately 200,000 distinct CDR3 sequences; 13% are singletons and the top ten take about 11%. Sequencing input: blood, either unsorted or a sorted T cell fraction (not recorded which). The receptors were sampled from a female donor with ankylosing spondylitis or in good health (not recorded which).

This clonotype was picked up a small number of times. The J gene is TRBJ2-3, the V gene TRBV20-1; TRBD2 agrees at 7 bases. The germline gives CDR1 DFQATT, CDR2 SNEGSKA (reference sequence). The CDR3 has 15 residues. With V trimmed by 0 bases and J by 1 base, 4 bases remained unmatched. The CDR3 protein is CSARDGAGRTDTQYF. In DNA, the CDR3 is TGCAGTGCTAGAGATGGAGCGGGACGCACAGATACGCAGTATTTT.

Many counts were recorded for this clonotype. The J gene is TRBJ2-5, the V gene TRBV20-1, with TRBD2 matching over 9 bases. CDR1 and CDR2 from the germline V gene are DFQATT and SNEGSKA (reference sequence). The CDR3 sequence is 16 residues long. With 0 bases clipped from V and 0 bases from J, the junction kept 5 bases outside the gene matches. CDR3 region: CSARDGLAGYQETQYF. CDR3 bases: TGCAGTGCTAGAGATGGGCTAGCGGGGTACCAAGAGACCCAGTACTTC.

Ten or more counts support this clonotype. The chain is built from TRBV27 and TRBJ1-2, with D possibly matching TRBD1 (5 bases). Per germline, CDR1 MNHEY and CDR2 SMNVEV (reference sequence). The length of the CDR3 is 15 residues. The germline V and J ends were trimmed by 6 bases and 4 bases, with 18 bases remaining between them. The CDR3 bases are TGTGCCAGCAGGGCTCCAGGGTTCAATTTCTATGGCTACACCTTC. Translation gives CASRAPGFNFYGYTF.

Many counts were recorded for this clonotype. V is TRBV7-8 and J is TRBJ2-4; tentative D call: TRBD2 (5 bases). V was clipped by 0 bases and J by 0 bases, with 18 bases between them. Germline values: CDR1 SGHVS, CDR2 FQNEAQ. The CDR3 is 19 residues long. CDR3 coding DNA: TGTGCCAGCAGCTTAGCGGATCTAGGAGGAACCCGAGCCAAAAACATTCAGTACTTC. It codes for CASSLADLGGTRAKNIQYF.

This chain links TRBV5-1 with TRBJ2-3, with D unresolved. V was trimmed by 5 bases and J by 1 base, leaving 11 bases between them. Looked up from germline, CDR1 is SGHRS and CDR2 is YFSETQ. This CDR3 is built from 14 residues. The CDR3 nucleotides read TGCGCCAGCAGGGGCCGGATTGGCACAGATACGCAGTATTTT. Translation gives CASRGRIGTDTQYF.

The gene calls are TRBV13 and TRBJ2-7; a possible D gene is TRBD1 (7 bases). V lost 5 bases and J lost 4, with 18 bases in between. This CDR3 region has 15 residues. Looked up from germline, CDR1 is PRHDT and CDR2 is FYEKMQ (reference sequence). This chain's CDR3 is CASSLSGGGPYEQYF. In DNA, the CDR3 is TGTGCCAGCAGCCTATCAGGGGGAGGTCCATACGAGCAGTACTTC.

This rearrangement joins TRBV11-2 to TRBJ2-1, with TRBD2 matching 9 bases. The germline CDR1 and CDR2 sequences are SGHAT and FQNNGV. Germline trimming cut 4 bases from V and 5 bases from J; bases unmatched to any gene: 6. The CDR3 consists of 15 residues. The CDR3 DNA is TGTGCCAGCAGCTCCGGGACTAGCCCCAACAATGAGCAGTTCTTC. Protein product: CASSSGTSPNNEQFF.

This clonotype was seen repeatedly, ten times or more. The rearrangement joins TRBV7-6 to TRBJ2-7; D is perhaps TRBD2 (7 bases). Germline V gene sequence: CDR1 SGHVS, CDR2 FNYEAQ. The V end was cut by 5 bases, the J end by 3 bases, with 23 bases between. This CDR3 has 17 residues. The CDR3 nucleotides are TGTGCCAGCAGCCTAAGGTCCTCAGGGGAGGGAATCTACGAGCAGTACTTC. It is translated as CASSLRSSGEGIYEQYF.

This clonotype was counted ten times or more. The rearrangement uses TRBV20-1 and TRBJ2-1; a weak D match, TRBD2 (6 bases). The CDR3 runs to 14 residues. CDR1 and CDR2 from the germline V gene are DFQATT and SNEGSKA (reference sequence). Trimming took off 3 bases at V and 1 base at J, with 10 bases between the two ends. CDR3 sequence (DNA): TGCAGTGCTAGCCTAGCGCCTTCCTACAATGAGCAGTTCTTC. It translates to CSASLAPSYNEQFF.

The sample holds many counts of this clonotype. V gene TRBV24-1 combines with J gene TRBJ1-1; D not certain. CDR1 KGHDR and CDR2 SFDVKD come from the germline V gene. This CDR3 has 14 amino acids. Trimming took 3 bases from V and 1 from J, leaving 8 bases between them. CDR3 in DNA: TGTGCCACCAGTGATCCAGACGGGAACACTGAAGCTTTCTTT. This translates into CATSDPDGNTEAFF.

The chain carries TRBV20-1 and TRBJ1-5, with no clear D. Germline CDR1 reads DFQATT; CDR2 reads SNEGSKA (reference sequence). The V gene lost 6 bases and the J gene lost 0 bases, with 9 bases spanning the gap. There are 13 residues in the CDR3. CDR3 protein: CSALLYSNQPQHF. The CDR3 DNA reads as TGCAGTGCCTTACTTTATAGCAATCAGCCCCAGCATTTT.

This clonotype has ten or more counts. V usage is TRBV29-1 and J usage is TRBJ2-7; D is unresolved. Germline CDR1 SQVTM, CDR2 ANQGSEA. V lost 5 bases, J lost 2 bases, and 7 bases lay in between. The CDR3 runs to 11 residues. CDR3 DNA: TGCAGCGTTAGTGAAGCCTACGAGCAGTACTTC. Translating gives CSVSEAYEQYF.

This clonotype was seen only a few times. The chain is built from TRBV29-1 and TRBJ2-7; a possible D gene is TRBD2 (7 bases). Germline CDR1 reads SQVTM; CDR2 reads ANQGSEA. V was trimmed by 7 bases and J by 0 bases, leaving 16 bases between them. This CDR3 comprises 14 residues. The CDR3 loop reads CSAGLGGVSYEQYF. The CDR3 nucleotides read TGCAGCGCTGGATTAGGGGGGGTCTCCTACGAGCAGTACTTC.